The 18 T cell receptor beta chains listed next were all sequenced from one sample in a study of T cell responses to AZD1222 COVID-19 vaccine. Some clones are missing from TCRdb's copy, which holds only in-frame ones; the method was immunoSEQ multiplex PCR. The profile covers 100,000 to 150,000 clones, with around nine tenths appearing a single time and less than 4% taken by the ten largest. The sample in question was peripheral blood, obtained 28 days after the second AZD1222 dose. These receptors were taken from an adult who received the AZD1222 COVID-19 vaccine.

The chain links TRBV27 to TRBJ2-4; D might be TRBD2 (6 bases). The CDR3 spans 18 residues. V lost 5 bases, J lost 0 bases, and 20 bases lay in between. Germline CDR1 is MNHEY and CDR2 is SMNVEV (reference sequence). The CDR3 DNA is TGTGCCAGCAGTCCGGGACTCAGGAGGGGACTAGCCAAAAACATTCAGTACTTC. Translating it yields CASSPGLRRGLAKNIQYF.

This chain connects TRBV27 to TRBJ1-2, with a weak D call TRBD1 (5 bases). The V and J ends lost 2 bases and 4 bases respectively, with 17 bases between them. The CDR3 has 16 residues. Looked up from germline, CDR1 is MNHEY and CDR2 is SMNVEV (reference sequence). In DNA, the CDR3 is TGTGCCAGCAGTTTAAATGTGGGGAGAACAGGCTATGGCTACACCTTC. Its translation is CASSLNVGRTGYGYTF.

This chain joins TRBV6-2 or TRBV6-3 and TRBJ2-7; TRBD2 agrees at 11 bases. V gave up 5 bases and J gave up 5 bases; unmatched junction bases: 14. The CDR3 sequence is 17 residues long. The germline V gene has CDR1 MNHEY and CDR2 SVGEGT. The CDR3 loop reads CASSAQILAGARDEQYF. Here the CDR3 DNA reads TGTGCCAGCAGTGCACAAATACTAGCGGGGGCAAGGGACGAGCAGTACTTC.

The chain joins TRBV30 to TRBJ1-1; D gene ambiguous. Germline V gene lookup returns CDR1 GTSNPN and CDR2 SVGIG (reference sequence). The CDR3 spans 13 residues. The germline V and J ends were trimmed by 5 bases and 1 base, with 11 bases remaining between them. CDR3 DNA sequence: TGTGCCTGGGCTCAGGAGCCGAACACTGAAGCTTTCTTT. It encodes CAWAQEPNTEAFF. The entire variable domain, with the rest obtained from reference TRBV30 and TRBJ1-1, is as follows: SQTIHQWPATLVQPVGSPLSLECTVEGTSNPNLYWYRQAAGRGLQLLFYSVGIGQISSEVPQNLSASRPQDRQFILSSKKLLLSDSGFYLCAWAQEPNTEAFFGQGTRLTVV.

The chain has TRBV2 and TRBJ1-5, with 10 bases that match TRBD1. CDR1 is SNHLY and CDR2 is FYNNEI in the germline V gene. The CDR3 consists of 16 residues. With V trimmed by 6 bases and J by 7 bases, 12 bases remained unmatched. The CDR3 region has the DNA TGTGCCAGCAGAGCGACAGGGGGCGCGAGGGAACAGCCCCAGCATTTT. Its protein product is CASRATGGAREQPQHF.

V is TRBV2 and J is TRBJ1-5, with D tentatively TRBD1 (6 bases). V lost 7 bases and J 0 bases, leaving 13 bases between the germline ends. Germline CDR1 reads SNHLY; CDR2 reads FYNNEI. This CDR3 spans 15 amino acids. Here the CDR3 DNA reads TGTGCCAGCAATCCCGGACAGCTTAGCAATCAGCCCCAGCATTTT. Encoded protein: CASNPGQLSNQPQHF.

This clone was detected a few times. CDR3 sequence (DNA): TGTGCCATCAGTGAGAAGAATATGGGGATAGCCGGGGAGCTGTTTTTT. Protein: CAISEKNMGIAGELFF. The V call is TRBV10-3, the J call TRBJ2-2, with no clear D. Germline V gene data show CDR1 as ENHRY and CDR2 as SYGVKD. The CDR3 is 16 amino acids. V shed 2 bases and J shed 6 bases, with 16 bases lying between them.

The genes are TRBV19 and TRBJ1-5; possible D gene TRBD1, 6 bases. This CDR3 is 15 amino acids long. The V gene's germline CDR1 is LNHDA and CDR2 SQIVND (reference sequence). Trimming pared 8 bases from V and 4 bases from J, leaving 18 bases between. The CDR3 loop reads CASGTPGTSNQPQHF. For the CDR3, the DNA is TGTGCCAGTGGAACCCCTGGGACATCAAATCAGCCCCAGCATTTT.

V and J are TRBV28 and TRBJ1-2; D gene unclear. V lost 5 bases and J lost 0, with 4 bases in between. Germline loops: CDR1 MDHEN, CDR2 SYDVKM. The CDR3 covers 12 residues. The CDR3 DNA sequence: TGTGCCAGCAGTGGACCTAACTATGGCTACACCTTC. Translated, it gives CASSGPNYGYTF.

Written as DNA, the CDR3 is TGCAGCGCCCTAGGGACAGGGACCGCAACTAATGAAAAACTGTTTTTT. Protein: CSALGTGTATNEKLFF. The V call is TRBV29-1, the J call TRBJ1-4; 9 bases agree with TRBD1. Germline assignment: CDR1 SQVTM and CDR2 ANQGSEA. Germline trimming cut 7 bases from V and 0 bases from J; bases unmatched to any gene: 9. The CDR3 spans 16 residues.

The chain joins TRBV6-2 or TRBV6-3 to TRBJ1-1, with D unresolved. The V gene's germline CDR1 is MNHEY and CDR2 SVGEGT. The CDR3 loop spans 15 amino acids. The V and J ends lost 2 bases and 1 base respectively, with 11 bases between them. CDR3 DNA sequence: TGTGCCAGCAGTTACGGGGTGGCGAGGAACACTGAAGCTTTCTTT. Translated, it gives CASSYGVARNTEAFF.

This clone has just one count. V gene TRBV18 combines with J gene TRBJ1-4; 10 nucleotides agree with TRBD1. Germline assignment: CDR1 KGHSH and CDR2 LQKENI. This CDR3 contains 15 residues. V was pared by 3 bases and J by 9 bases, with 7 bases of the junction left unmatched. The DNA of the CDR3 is TGTGCCAGCTCACCCCCCCAGGGACAGGGGAAAAAACTGTTTTTT. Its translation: CASSPPQGQGKKLFF.

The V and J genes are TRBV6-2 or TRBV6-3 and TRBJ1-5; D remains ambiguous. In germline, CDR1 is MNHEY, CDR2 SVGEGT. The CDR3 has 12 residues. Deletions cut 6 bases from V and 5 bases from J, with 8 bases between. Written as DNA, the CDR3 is TGTGCCAGCAGCCTTTCTTATCAGCCCCAGCATTTT. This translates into CASSLSYQPQHF.

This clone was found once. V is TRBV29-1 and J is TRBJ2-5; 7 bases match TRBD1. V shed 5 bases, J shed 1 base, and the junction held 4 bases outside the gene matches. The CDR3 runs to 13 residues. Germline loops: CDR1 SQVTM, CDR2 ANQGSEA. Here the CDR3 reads CSVMPGGQETQYF. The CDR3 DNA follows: TGCAGCGTTATGCCAGGGGGCCAAGAGACCCAGTACTTC.

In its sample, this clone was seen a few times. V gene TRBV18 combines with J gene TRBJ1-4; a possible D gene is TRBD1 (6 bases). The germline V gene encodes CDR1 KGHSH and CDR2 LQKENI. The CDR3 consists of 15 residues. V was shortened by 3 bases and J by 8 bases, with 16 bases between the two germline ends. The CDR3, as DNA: TGTGCCAGCTCACCTCAGGGGCCCCCGGGGGAAAAACTGTTTTTT. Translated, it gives CASSPQGPPGEKLFF.

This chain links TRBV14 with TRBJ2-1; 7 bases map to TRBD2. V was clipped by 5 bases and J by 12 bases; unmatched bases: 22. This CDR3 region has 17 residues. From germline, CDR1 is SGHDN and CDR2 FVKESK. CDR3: CASSFNPSGATAIGQFF. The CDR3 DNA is TGTGCCAGCAGCTTTAACCCCAGCGGGGCGACAGCGATTGGGCAGTTCTTC.

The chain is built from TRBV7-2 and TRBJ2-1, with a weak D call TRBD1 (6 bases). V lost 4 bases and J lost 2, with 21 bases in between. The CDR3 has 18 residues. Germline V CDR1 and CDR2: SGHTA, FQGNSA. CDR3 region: CASSSMGRGQGTYNEQFF. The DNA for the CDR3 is TGTGCCAGCAGCTCCATGGGCAGGGGACAAGGCACCTACAATGAGCAGTTCTTC.

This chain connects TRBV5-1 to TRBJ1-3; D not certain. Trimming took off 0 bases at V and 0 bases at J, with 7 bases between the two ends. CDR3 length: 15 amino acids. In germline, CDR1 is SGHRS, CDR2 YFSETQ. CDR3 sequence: CASSLDASSGNTIYF. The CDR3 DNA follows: TGCGCCAGCAGCTTGGACGCCAGCTCTGGAAACACCATATATTTT.